This passage covers 5 T cell receptor beta chains from one sample sequenced in a study of human T cells and chemical hapten exposure. Indicated time point: patch test 1, 2 weeks after DPC sensitization. Treatment in this sample: therapeutic diphenylcyclopropenone sensitization with weekly scalp DPC. Via MiXCR, TCRdb re-called the RACE reads, giving one row per CDR3 protein. Of more than 90,000 distinct CDR3 sequences in the sample, over 9.5% are singletons; the top ten hold about 2%. Here the sequenced sample was whole blood, taken in connection with sensitization to the hapten diphenylcyclopropenone (DPC). The receptors here all came from a man aged 40-49 years with alopecia areata. Some clones in this sample may be carry-over from other donors' samples.

This sequence joins TRBV7-3 and TRBJ2-3, with D hard to call. V was cut by 1 base and J by 4 bases, with 12 bases left in between. Germline assignment: CDR1 SGHTA and CDR2 FQGTGA. This CDR3 is built from 15 residues. CDR3 sequence reads: CASSLILGRPDTQYF. The CDR3 DNA follows: TGTGCCAGCAGCTTAATATTGGGTAGACCAGATACGCAGTATTTT.

This clonotype was detected a few times. J is TRBJ2-1 and V is TRBV12-3 or TRBV12-4; tentative D call: TRBD2 (6 bases). This CDR3 has 15 residues. Trimming pared 1 base from V and 4 bases from J, leaving 11 bases between. The CDR3 loop is CASSLEGTLYNEQFF. For the CDR3, the DNA is TGTGCCAGCAGTTTAGAAGGGACTCTTTACAATGAGCAGTTCTTC.

This clonotype was detected a few times. The rearrangement uses TRBV4-3 and TRBJ2-3; perhaps TRBD1 as D (5 bases). The V end was cut by 1 base, the J end by 3 bases, with 11 bases between. The CDR3 totals 15 residues. The germline gives CDR1 LGHNA, CDR2 YSLEER. The chain's CDR3 is CASSQVGQGTDTQYF. The CDR3 coding sequence is TGCGCCAGCAGCCAAGTCGGCCAGGGAACAGATACGCAGTATTTT.

The chain carries TRBV7-2 and TRBJ1-1; 10 bases map to TRBD1. CDR3 size: 14 residues. Germline lookup yields CDR1 SGHTA and CDR2 FQGNSA. Losses at the gene ends were 5 bases for V and 8 bases for J; bases not matched to a gene: 8. CDR3 bases: TGTGCCAGCAGCCCATTGACAGGGGGCCGAGAAGCTTTCTTT. Its translation is CASSPLTGGREAFF.

There are a few counts of this clonotype. This chain uses TRBV20-1 with TRBJ2-7, with 9 bases lining up with TRBD2. V was pared by 0 bases and J by 4 bases, with 10 bases of the junction left unmatched. CDR1 DFQATT and CDR2 SNEGSKA come from the germline V gene (reference sequence). The length of the CDR3 is 16 residues. The CDR3 protein is CSARDHPPGLAYEQYF. CDR3 in DNA: TGCAGTGCTAGAGATCACCCGCCGGGACTAGCTTACGAGCAGTACTTC.